The rows below give T cell receptor beta chains drawn from one sample of a study of blood T cell repertoires in COVID-19. Clones were read by immunoSEQ multiplex PCR, and TCRdb kept only the in-frame ones, dropping some. Among 310,000 or so clones listed, roughly nine tenths were seen once. Sequencing was performed on PBMCs or T cells enriched from blood (not recorded which). All receptors come from a woman in her thirties who had recovered from COVID-19. Both conserved end residues are part of each CDR3. The D gene is left open where the match is weak. Clone size is given for some rows only: seen once, a few or many times, or a class if the clone is expanded.

TRBJ1-1	TRBV6-5	-	TRBD1	CASSFQGAAEAFF	TGTGCCAGCAGTTTCCAGGGGGCAGCTGAAGCTTTCTTT
TRBJ1-5	TRBV6-5	once	-	CASSTNRNQPQHF	TGTGCCAGCAGTACGAACAGAAATCAGCCCCAGCATTTT
TRBJ1-5	TRBV18	-	TRBD1	CASSPTGGLGNQPQHF	TGTGCCAGCTCACCGACAGGGGGCTTAGGCAATCAGCCCCAGCATTTT
TRBJ1-5	TRBV19	-	-	CASSIDYRTANQPQHF	TGTGCCAGTAGTATAGATTACAGGACGGCCAATCAGCCCCAGCATTTT
TRBJ2-7	TRBV9	once	TRBD1	CASSVGGQGWDEQYF	TGTGCCAGCAGCGTAGGCGGACAGGGATGGGACGAGCAGTACTTC
TRBJ1-1	TRBV19	-	TRBD1	CASSWTGSLRNTEAFF	TGTGCCAGTAGTTGGACAGGGTCGTTGAGGAACACTGAAGCTTTCTTT
TRBJ1-2	TRBV7-2	-	-	CASSPTGNYGYTF	TGTGCCAGCAGTCCCACAGGGAACTATGGCTACACCTTC
TRBJ1-2	TRBV19	few	TRBD1	CASSKSGTGGYGYTF	TGTGCCAGTAGCAAAAGCGGGACAGGGGGCTATGGCTACACCTTC
TRBJ2-7	TRBV18	few	TRBD1	CASSSGQGRVDEQYF	TGTGCCAGCTCATCCGGACAGGGAAGGGTTGACGAGCAGTACTTC
TRBJ2-3	TRBV4-1	-	TRBD2	CASSPSRGGGDTQYF	TGCGCCAGCAGCCCCAGTCGGGGGGGCGGAGATACGCAGTATTTT
TRBJ2-2	TRBV2	-	TRBD1	CASKRQQGANTGELFF	TGTGCCAGCAAAAGACAGCAGGGGGCGAACACCGGGGAGCTGTTTTTT
TRBJ2-3	TRBV5-1	-	-	CASSIGGTADTQYF	TGCGCCAGCAGTATCGGGGGAACGGCAGATACGCAGTATTTT
TRBJ2-1	TRBV4-1	once	-	CASSVVGLIYNEQFF	TGCGCCAGCAGCGTAGTTGGACTCATCTACAATGAGCAGTTCTTC
TRBJ1-5	TRBV19	-	-	CASSMTASNQPQHF	TGTGCCAGTAGTATGACAGCTAGCAATCAGCCCCAGCATTTT
TRBJ2-1	TRBV19	-	TRBD2	CASTLGTGGSNEQFF	TGTGCCAGTACCTTAGGTACGGGGGGGTCCAATGAGCAGTTCTTC
TRBJ2-3	TRBV11-2	-	TRBD2	CASSHTKGLAVAGTQYF	TGTGCCAGCAGCCATACAAAGGGACTAGCGGTAGCTGGGACGCAGTATTTT
TRBJ1-4	TRBV21-1	-	-	CASSTHERQGSEKLFF	TGTGCCAGCAGCACCCACGAGAGACAGGGTTCCGAAAAACTGTTTTTT
TRBJ1-2	TRBV18	-	TRBD1	CASSLTGTDYGYTF	TGTGCCAGCTCACTTACCGGGACAGACTATGGCTACACCTTC
TRBJ1-5	TRBV3-1/TRBV3-2	-	TRBD1	CASSQDQGQHRSNQPQHF	TGTGCCAGCAGCCAAGATCAGGGACAGCACCGGAGCAATCAGCCCCAGCATTTT
TRBJ1-2	TRBV12-5	-	-	CASALRSGGYTF	TGTGCTAGTGCTTTGCGTTCGGGAGGCTACACCTTC
TRBJ1-2	TRBV18	-	-	CASSPARNDYGYTF	TGTGCCAGCTCACCGGCACGAAACGACTATGGCTACACCTTC
TRBJ2-3	TRBV5-6	many	TRBD2	CASSLGGGGVDTQYF	TGTGCCAGCAGCTTGGGAGGCGGGGGGGTAGATACGCAGTATTTT
TRBJ1-2	TRBV19	-	-	CASSITDNYGYTF	TGTGCCAGTAGTATCACAGATAACTATGGCTACACCTTC
TRBJ2-5	TRBV27	-	TRBD1	CASSPRAGGETQYF	TGTGCCAGCAGTCCCAGGGCAGGGGGCGAGACCCAGTACTTC
TRBJ2-5	TRBV19	once	TRBD1	CASSIKDRGIETQYF	TGTGCCAGTAGTATTAAGGACAGGGGGATAGAGACCCAGTACTTC
TRBJ2-4	TRBV9	-	TRBD1	CASSEGSQGVGNIQYF	TGTGCCAGCAGCGAGGGGTCACAGGGGGTGGGAAACATTCAGTACTTC
TRBJ1-5	TRBV7-9	-	-	CASSLSSGSNQPQHF	TGTGCCAGCAGCTTATCTTCGGGTAGCAATCAGCCCCAGCATTTT
TRBJ2-1	TRBV30	-	-	CAWSVGGNNEQFF	TGTGCCTGGAGTGTGGGAGGAAACAATGAGCAGTTCTTC
TRBJ2-7	TRBV14	-	-	CASSHLQGFAAEQYF	TGTGCCAGCAGCCACCTACAGGGTTTCGCTGCCGAGCAGTACTTC
TRBJ2-7	TRBV7-9	-	-	CASSRRERGSLQYF	TGTGCCAGCAGCCGAAGAGAACGGGGGTCGCTGCAGTACTTC
TRBJ1-2	TRBV6-5	-	-	CASSYSEGFNYGYTF	TGTGCCAGCAGTTACTCGGAGGGGTTTAACTATGGCTACACCTTC
TRBJ2-7	TRBV3-1/TRBV3-2	-	-	CASSQVMASILEQYF	TGTGCCAGCAGCCAAGTAATGGCCTCAATTCTCGAGCAGTACTTC
TRBJ2-7	TRBV7-9	-	TRBD1	CASSWGQDYEQYF	TGTGCCAGCAGCTGGGGACAGGACTACGAGCAGTACTTC
TRBJ1-1	TRBV28	-	TRBD1	CASRLTGTGWNTEAFF	TGTGCCAGCAGACTCACCGGGACAGGGTGGAACACTGAAGCTTTCTTT
TRBJ1-2	TRBV4-1	-	-	CASSQDSGGGYYGYTF	TGCGCCAGCAGCCAAGATAGTGGGGGCGGATACTATGGCTACACCTTC
TRBJ1-2	TRBV30	once	-	CARTETQSFNYGYTF	TGTGCCAGGACAGAGACACAGAGTTTTAACTATGGCTACACCTTC
TRBJ2-6	TRBV19	-	-	CASSMRASGANVLTF	TGTGCCAGTAGTATGCGGGCCTCTGGGGCCAACGTCCTGACTTTC
TRBJ1-6	TRBV27	-	-	CASSTIQGTYNSPLHF	TGTGCCAGCAGTACTATACAGGGCACCTATAATTCACCCCTCCACTTT
TRBJ2-7	TRBV29-1	-	TRBD2	CSVGWAGGSYEQYF	TGCAGCGTTGGTTGGGCGGGGGGCTCCTACGAGCAGTACTTC
TRBJ1-1	TRBV14	-	TRBD1	CASSPLGTEDFAEAFF	TGTGCCAGCAGCCCACTCGGGACAGAGGATTTCGCTGAAGCTTTCTTT
TRBJ1-2	TRBV27	-	TRBD1	CASRGQGLNGYTF	TGTGCCAGCAGAGGACAGGGGTTGAATGGCTACACCTTC
TRBJ1-1	TRBV7-2	-	-	CASSVITANTEAFF	TGTGCCAGCAGCGTCATTACAGCTAACACTGAAGCTTTCTTT
TRBJ1-6	TRBV4-1	-	-	CASSQDLRGSYNSPLHF	TGCGCCAGCAGCCAAGATCTACGGGGGTCCTATAATTCACCCCTCCACTTT
TRBJ1-2	TRBV18	few	-	CASSPPPAGARGYTF	TGTGCCAGCTCACCACCCCCGGCGGGGGCGAGGGGCTACACCTTC
TRBJ1-4	TRBV30	-	-	CAWSVGRGRNEKLFF	TGTGCCTGGAGTGTCGGGCGGGGAAGGAATGAAAAACTGTTTTTT
TRBJ1-1	TRBV27	-	TRBD1	CASCLGQGGTEAFF	TGTGCCAGCTGCTTAGGACAGGGCGGTACTGAAGCTTTCTTT
TRBJ1-1	TRBV9	-	-	CASSVGTLLNTEAFF	TGTGCCAGCAGCGTAGGGACACTACTGAACACTGAAGCTTTCTTT